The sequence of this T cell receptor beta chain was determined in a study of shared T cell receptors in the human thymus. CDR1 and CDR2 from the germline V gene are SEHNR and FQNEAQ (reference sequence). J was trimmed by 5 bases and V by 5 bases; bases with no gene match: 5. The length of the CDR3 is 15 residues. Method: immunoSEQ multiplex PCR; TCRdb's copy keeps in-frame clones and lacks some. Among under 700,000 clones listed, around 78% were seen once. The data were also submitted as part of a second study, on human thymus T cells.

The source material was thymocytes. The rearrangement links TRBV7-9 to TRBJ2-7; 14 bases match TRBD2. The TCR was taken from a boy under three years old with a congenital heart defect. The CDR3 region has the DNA TGTGCCAGCAGCCTGACTAGCGGGAGGGGAAACGAGCAGTACTTC. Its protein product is CASSLTSGRGNEQYF.